The 20 T cell receptor beta chains below were found in one sample sequenced in a study of early T cells in non-severe SARS-CoV-2 infection. Via MiXCR, TCRdb re-called the 5' RACE reads, giving one row per CDR3 protein. Of tens of thousands of distinct CDR3 sequences listed, around 6.1% are singletons. The sample was whole blood. These receptor sequences come from an adult who was a healthcare worker with PCR-confirmed SARS-CoV-2 infection or an uninfected control (not recorded which).

This clonotype was seen repeatedly, ten times or more. The chain carries TRBV10-3 and TRBJ2-2, with TRBD2 matching over 9 bases. The trim removed 10 bases at V and 1 base at J, leaving 10 bases unmatched. Per germline, CDR1 ENHRY and CDR2 SYGVKD. This CDR3 spans 16 amino acids. The CDR3 nucleotides read TGTGCCACGAGAGGAGCGGGGGGATTGAACACCGGGGAGCTGTTTTTT. It encodes CATRGAGGLNTGELFF.

The sample holds many counts of this clonotype. This rearrangement joins TRBV12-3 or TRBV12-4 to TRBJ2-6, with D perhaps assigned TRBD1 or TRBD2 (6 bases each). Trimming pared 4 bases from V and 0 bases from J, leaving 16 bases between. The length of the CDR3 is 18 residues. The CDR3 nucleotides are TGTGCCAGCAGTTGGATGGGACGGGGGCTCTCTGGGGCCAACGTCCTGACTTTC. This gives the protein CASSWMGRGLSGANVLTF.

Ten or more counts support this clonotype. The chain carries TRBV2 and TRBJ1-1, with a possible D match to TRBD1 (6 bases). The V gene lost 5 bases and the J gene lost 6 bases, with 19 bases spanning the gap. Germline loops: CDR1 SNHLY, CDR2 FYNNEI. The CDR3 is made up of 15 amino acids. In nucleotides, the CDR3 is TGTGCCAGCAGTTCCTTCAGGGGACCTGCGGCTGAAGCTTTCTTT. Protein sequence: CASSSFRGPAAEAFF.

This clonotype was counted a few times. The chain joins TRBV29-1 to TRBJ2-1; D is ambiguous. Trimming cost V 7 bases and J 8 bases, with 9 bases left between them. CDR1 and CDR2 (germline): SQVTM, ANQGSEA. CDR3 length: 10 residues. CDR3 sequence reads: CSGRVDEQFF. As DNA, the CDR3 is TGCAGCGGACGAGTCGATGAGCAGTTCTTC.

The chain is built from TRBV4-3 and TRBJ2-3; 8 nucleotides match TRBD1. The CDR3 extends over 17 amino acids. Unmatched junction bases numbered 7, after V lost 1 base and J lost 1 base. Germline V gene sequence: CDR1 LGHNA, CDR2 YSLEER. CDR3 bases: TGCGCCAGCAGCCAAGTAGTCTCAGGGGGCGGCACAGATACGCAGTATTTT. As protein: CASSQVVSGGGTDTQYF.

This clonotype was seen many times. The chain joins TRBV5-1 to TRBJ2-7; D is undetermined. The CDR3 contains 11 residues. Germline loops: CDR1 SGHRS, CDR2 YFSETQ. The V and J ends lost 4 bases and 7 bases respectively, with 9 bases between them. CDR3 bases: TGCGCCAGCAGCGTCGGGTGGGAGCAGTACTTC. Its translation is CASSVGWEQYF.

This clonotype appeared many times. The chain joins TRBV12-3 or TRBV12-4 to TRBJ2-5; a possible D gene is TRBD2 (5 bases). The CDR3 totals 12 residues. Deletions cut 4 bases from V and 4 bases from J, with 7 bases between. CDR3 DNA sequence: TGTGCCAGCAGTTCGGGGAGAGAGACCCAGTACTTC. Amino acid sequence: CASSSGRETQYF.

The table lists this clonotype with many counts. The chain has TRBV5-4 and TRBJ1-6; 9 bases fit TRBD1. The CDR3 totals 14 residues. With 4 bases clipped from V and 14 bases from J, the junction kept 10 bases outside the gene matches. The germline CDR1 and CDR2 sequences are SGHNT and YYREEE (reference sequence). The CDR3 protein is CASSPYRQGGTLHF. The DNA for the CDR3 is TGTGCCAGCAGCCCTTACCGACAGGGGGGAACCCTCCACTTT.

At least ten counts were recorded for this clonotype. The rearrangement links TRBV2 to TRBJ2-5, with 8 bases matching TRBD2. The CDR3 length is 15 residues. Germline CDR1 SNHLY, CDR2 FYNNEI. With 5 bases clipped from V and 2 bases from J, the junction kept 7 bases outside the gene matches. The CDR3 DNA reads TGTGCCAGCAGTTGGGCGGGGGGTAATCAAGAGACCCAGTACTTC. Translation: CASSWAGGNQETQYF.

This clonotype showed up many times. J is TRBJ2-7 and V is TRBV6-2 or TRBV6-3, with TRBD2 matching over 9 bases. This CDR3 region has 16 residues. Germline CDR1 and CDR2: MNHEY and SVGEGT. V shed 6 bases and J 1 base; nucleotides not matched to a gene: 10. The CDR3 here is CASSPTVAGESYEQYF. The CDR3 DNA reads TGTGCCAGCAGCCCCACCGTAGCGGGGGAATCCTACGAGCAGTACTTC.

This clonotype was recorded at least ten times. The V call is TRBV12-3 or TRBV12-4, the J call TRBJ1-5, with TRBD1 identical over 8 bases. The CDR3 runs to 15 residues. V was clipped by 1 base and J by 6 bases; unmatched bases: 5. The CDR3 loop is CASSLEDRVGQPQHF. The DNA for the CDR3 is TGTGCCAGCAGTTTAGAGGACAGGGTCGGTCAGCCCCAGCATTTT.

The chain couples TRBV1 to TRBJ1-1; the table's D call, TRBD1, was not checked against the DNA. TRBV1 is a pseudogene segment. This CDR3 has 18 amino acids. As DNA, the CDR3 is TGCACCAGCAGCCAAGCGGCGGAGTATTGGGGGCTGAACACTGAAGCTTTCTTT. This gives the protein CTSSQAAEYWGLNTEAFF.

This clonotype was observed a few times. The rearrangement uses TRBV10-3 and TRBJ1-4; unclear D gene. This CDR3 has 14 amino acids. The V end lost 6 bases, the J end lost 4 bases, and 12 bases lay between the germline ends. Germline lookup yields CDR1 ENHRY and CDR2 SYGVKD. For the CDR3, the DNA is TGTGCCATCAGGGATGGTGGGGATAATGAAAAACTGTTTTTT. This sequence encodes CAIRDGGDNEKLFF.

This clonotype has at least ten counts. CDR3 region: CASRPGQGDETQYF. The DNA of the CDR3 is TGTGCCAGCAGGCCCGGACAGGGCGACGAGACCCAGTACTTC. This chain connects TRBV12-3 or TRBV12-4 to TRBJ2-5, with 8 nucleotides matching TRBD1. The CDR3 consists of 14 residues. V was pared by 6 bases and J by 5 bases, with 8 bases of the junction left unmatched.

This clonotype was picked up many times. Here the CDR3 reads CAISDFGQGRDTGELFF. In DNA, the CDR3 is TGTGCCATCAGTGACTTCGGCCAGGGGAGGGACACCGGGGAGCTGTTTTTT. The chain has TRBV10-3 and TRBJ2-2; TRBD2 is a possible D gene (7 bases). This CDR3 comprises 17 residues. The V end lost 3 bases, the J end lost 3 bases, and 17 bases lay between the germline ends. Per germline, CDR1 ENHRY and CDR2 SYGVKD.

The CDR3 reads CASSEGTGSQPQHF. The CDR3 DNA reads as TGTGCCAGCAGTGAGGGGACAGGGAGTCAGCCCCAGCATTTT. The chain joins TRBV2 to TRBJ1-5, with 9 bases matching TRBD1. The length of the CDR3 is 14 residues. The junction had 3 bases not matched to a gene; V was cut back by 3 bases and J by 6 bases. CDR1 and CDR2 (germline): SNHLY, FYNNEI.

This clonotype was recorded many times. The chain has TRBV6-2 or TRBV6-3 and TRBJ2-3, with a possible D match to TRBD1 (5 bases). The CDR3 is 15 residues long. Germline V gives CDR1 MNHEY, CDR2 SVGEGT. V was clipped by 2 bases and J by 2 bases, with 11 bases between them. In DNA form, the CDR3 reads TGTGCCAGCAGTTACGCAGGGATAAACACAGATACGCAGTATTTT. Amino acid sequence: CASSYAGINTDTQYF.

This clonotype was observed at least ten times. The chain combines TRBV28 with TRBJ2-3; no definite D call. CDR3 length: 14 residues. Germline V lookup: CDR1 MDHEN, CDR2 SYDVKM. V lost 2 bases to trimming and J lost 2 bases, with 8 bases between them. The CDR3 nucleotides are TGTGCCAGCAGTTTAGACGGGCCCACAGATACGCAGTATTTT. It specifies CASSLDGPTDTQYF.

This clonotype was detected ten times or more. V is TRBV5-6 and J is TRBJ1-6, with D unresolved. Per the germline V gene, CDR1 is SGHDT and CDR2 is YYEEEE. The V end lost 3 bases, the J end lost 7 bases, and 20 bases lay between the germline ends. This CDR3 has 17 residues. The CDR3 loop reads CASSSLGQLRSNSPLHF. The DNA for the CDR3 is TGTGCCAGCAGCTCTTTAGGCCAGCTTCGTTCCAATTCACCCCTCCACTTT.

In this sample, this clonotype turned up many times. V usage is TRBV28 and J usage is TRBJ2-5, with 9 nucleotides matching TRBD1. The germline CDR1 and CDR2 sequences are MDHEN and SYDVKM. With V trimmed by 3 bases and J by 3 bases, 8 bases remained unmatched. This CDR3 region has 16 residues. The CDR3 bases are TGTGCCAGCAGTTTTCCCCGGGACAGGGTTGAAGAGACCCAGTACTTC. This sequence encodes CASSFPRDRVEETQYF. Based on the CDR3 plus reference TRBV28 and TRBJ2-5, the full variable domain is DVKVTQSSRYLVKRTGEKVFLECVQDMDHENMFWYRQDPGLGLRLIYFSYDVKMKEKGDIPEGYSVSREKKERFSLILESASTNQTSMYLCASSFPRDRVEETQYFGPGTRLLVL.